Listed below are T cell receptor beta chains from one sample, sequenced in a study of blood T cell repertoires in COVID-19. Measured with immunoSEQ multiplex PCR; TCRdb has only the in-frame clones, and not every one. The repertoire includes roughly 100,000 clones, roughly 85% of them detected once, and around 3.3% sits in the top ten. Sequenced input: peripheral blood. These receptor sequences come from a man aged 50 to 59 in a cohort sampled during active COVID-19. Both conserved end residues are part of each CDR3. The order of the fields is CDR3 protein, CDR3 DNA, J gene, V gene, clone size, D gene. The D gene is left open where the match is weak. Expanded clones are given a class, and other clones once, few, many or no size at all.

CASSMRGGKTQYF TGTGCCAGCTCCATGCGGGGTGGGAAGACCCAGTACTTC TRBJ2-5 TRBV6-5 - -
CAGGVAGNTGELFF TGTGCCGGTGGAGTAGCGGGGAACACCGGGGAGCTGTTTTTT TRBJ2-2 TRBV19 - TRBD2
CSVREGTGGGSPLHF TGCAGCGTCCGCGAGGGGACAGGGGGTGGTTCACCCCTCCACTTT TRBJ1-6 TRBV29-1 - TRBD1
CASSRTGGDYEQYF TGTGCCAGCAGTAGGACAGGGGGAGACTACGAGCAGTACTTC TRBJ2-7 TRBV6-6 - TRBD1
CASSQDQPVRGETQYF TGTGCCAGCAGCCAAGATCAACCAGTCCGGGGGGAGACCCAGTACTTC TRBJ2-5 TRBV4-2 - -
CSASRGLAGGRDTQYF TGCAGTGCTAGTCGTGGACTAGCGGGGGGAAGAGATACGCAGTATTTT TRBJ2-3 TRBV20-1 - TRBD2
CASARETYNEQFF TGTGCCAGCGCCCGGGAGACCTACAATGAGCAGTTCTTC TRBJ2-1 TRBV6-6 - -
CAISESRGTGELFF TGTGCCATCAGTGAGTCGAGAGGGACCGGGGAGCTGTTTTTT TRBJ2-2 TRBV10-3 - -
CASSSIPSGGPSYEQYF TGTGCCAGCAGCTCTATCCCTAGCGGGGGGCCTTCCTACGAGCAGTACTTC TRBJ2-7 TRBV7-9 - TRBD2
CASRGQGIHSPLHF TGTGCCAGCAGAGGACAGGGCATCCATTCACCCCTCCACTTT TRBJ1-6 TRBV6-5 - TRBD1
CASTKGGQGIYEQYF TGTGCCAGCACCAAGGGGGGGCAGGGCATCTACGAGCAGTACTTC TRBJ2-7 TRBV6-5 - -
CASSLARGNTIYF TGCGCCAGCAGCTTGGCTCGGGGAAACACCATATATTTT TRBJ1-3 TRBV5-1 - -
CASGRAGATDTQYF TGTGCCAGCGGTCGAGCGGGGGCTACAGATACGCAGTATTTT TRBJ2-3 TRBV27 once TRBD2
CASSLRNSLADTQYF TGTGCCAGCAGCTTAAGAAATAGCTTGGCAGATACGCAGTATTTT TRBJ2-3 TRBV7-2 - -
CASSPRTGAGNTIYF TGTGCCAGCAGCCCAAGGACAGGGGCTGGAAACACCATATATTTT TRBJ1-3 TRBV5-8 - TRBD1
CASSQGSPGDEKLFF TGTGCCAGCAGCCAAGGATCCCCAGGGGATGAAAAACTGTTTTTT TRBJ1-4 TRBV3-1/TRBV3-2 - -
CASSEAETNEKLFF TGTGCCAGCAGTGAGGCAGAAACTAATGAAAAACTGTTTTTT TRBJ1-4 TRBV25-1 - -
CASSREVAGELFF TGTGCCAGCAGCCGGGAGGTTGCCGGGGAGCTGTTTTTT TRBJ2-2 TRBV6-4 - TRBD2
CASSPGSYNSPLHF TGTGCCAGCAGCCCGGGATCCTATAATTCACCCCTCCACTTT TRBJ1-6 TRBV6-4 once -
CASSRETTGELFF TGTGCCAGCAGTAGGGAGACCACCGGGGAGCTGTTTTTT TRBJ2-2 TRBV6-2/TRBV6-3 - -
CASSILGGRADTNYEAFF TGTGCCAGTAGTATTCTTGGAGGGAGGGCTGATACCAACTATGAAGCTTTCTTT TRBJ1-1 TRBV19 - -
CASSEHVRQPQHF TGTGCCAGCAGTGAACACGTGAGGCAGCCCCAGCATTTT TRBJ1-5 TRBV6-1 few -
CASRPRDRDGEKLFF TGTGCCAGCAGGCCACGGGACAGGGACGGTGAAAAACTGTTTTTT TRBJ1-4 TRBV3-1/TRBV3-2 - TRBD1
CASSIEQGYYGYTF TGTGCCAGTAGTATAGAACAGGGATACTATGGCTACACCTTC TRBJ1-2 TRBV19 - -
CASSPRRGSEAFF TGTGCCAGCAGTCCCCGGCGGGGGTCTGAAGCTTTCTTT TRBJ1-1 TRBV7-2 - -
CASRTTSGKLFF TGTGCCAGCAGAACAACTTCGGGGAAACTGTTTTTT TRBJ1-4 TRBV6-6 - -
CASSFGQGLWEAFF TGCGCCAGCAGCTTCGGGCAGGGACTATGGGAAGCTTTCTTT TRBJ1-1 TRBV5-1 - -
CASGGGPSDTQYF TGTGCCAGCGGCGGGGGGCCCTCCGATACGCAGTATTTT TRBJ2-3 TRBV28 - TRBD2
CASSSSNEQFF TGTGCCAGCAGTTCGAGTAATGAGCAGTTCTTC TRBJ2-1 TRBV2 - -
CASSFRGPDQPQHF TGTGCCAGCAGCTTTAGGGGGCCGGATCAGCCCCAGCATTTT TRBJ1-5 TRBV7-2 - TRBD1
CAISDGAGELFF TGTGCCATCAGTGATGGAGCCGGGGAGCTGTTTTTT TRBJ2-2 TRBV10-3 - -
CASSSTGTSLAEQYF TGTGCCAGCAGCAGCACCGGGACTAGTCTCGCAGAGCAGTACTTC TRBJ2-7 TRBV5-4 - TRBD2
CASSLQDRAAETQYF TGTGCCAGTAGTCTCCAGGACAGGGCCGCAGAGACCCAGTACTTC TRBJ2-5 TRBV19 - TRBD1
CASSLASGELAYEQYF TGTGCCAGCAGCTTAGCCTCAGGGGAGCTGGCCTACGAGCAGTACTTC TRBJ2-7 TRBV7-6 - -
CASSLRRTSGSYEQYF TGTGCCAGCAGCTTACGCAGGACTAGCGGCTCCTACGAGCAGTACTTC TRBJ2-7 TRBV5-6 - TRBD2